This TCR beta chain was sequenced for a study of CD8 T cells in Susac syndrome. A quantity of roughly 0.5 to 1 ug RNA underwent reverse transcription using random hexamers. The method of amplification for TCR beta CDR3 was immunoSEQ multiplex PCR, covering 54 Vbeta and 13 Jbeta. TCRdb re-called the immunoSEQ multiplex PCR reads with MiXCR, one entry per CDR3 protein. The repertoire consists of under 550,000 distinct CDR3 sequences, with approximately 85% occurring once and the leading ten covering 0.09% to 0.15%. TCR beta sequencing covered blood CD8+ and CD4+ T cells. Isolation of CD8+ and CD4+ T cells was performed negatively, whereas enrichment of TEMRA cells was done by FACS. The CDR3 is made up of 11 amino acids. Trimming cost V 2 bases and J 8 bases, with 6 bases left between them. CDR1 is GTSNPN and CDR2 is SVGIG in the germline V gene (reference sequence). Details on this clonotype: The antigen is undetermined.

Broader study findings: The study conceded that its TCR sequencing and HLA analysis involved relatively few individuals.

This chain joins TRBV30 and TRBJ2-2; D not certain. The source material was CD8+ T cells from PBMCs. The receptor was derived from a human donor with multiple sclerosis. CDR3 protein: CAWSPWGELFF. The CDR3 region has the DNA TGTGCCTGGAGTCCTTGGGGGGAGCTGTTTTTT.